The clone carrying this TCR beta chain was observed a few times. Its specificity is not known. The entry originates in a study of T cell repertoires in aging, cancer and after chemotherapy. At the level of the study: Donors were grouped into six age bands spanning 30 or younger through 70 or older. Approximately 10 million TCR reads were in the whole dataset.

General study findings and limits: Age-matched healthy donors had significantly more diverse, less clonal blood TCR repertoires than untreated cancer patients.

A mixed TRB-A/B primer pool amplified rearranged TRB by multiplex touch-down PCR. TCRdb reprocessed the multiplex PCR reads via MiXCR and lists one record per CDR3 protein. The sample lists about 10,000 distinct CDR3 sequences; about 25% were seen once. Peripheral blood genomic DNA, not sorted cells or RNA, was the template. The V end was cut by 1 base, the J end by 5 bases, with 15 bases between. The length of the CDR3 is 15 residues. Germline assignment: CDR1 MNHEY and CDR2 SMNVEV (reference sequence). This clonotype originated in a human donor with a blood cancer. The donor label of this sample is uncertain. What was sequenced was blood. J is TRBJ2-7 and V is TRBV27; D ambiguous. CDR3 loop: CASSLFGRTKDEQYF. CDR3 nucleotide sequence: TGTGCCAGCAGTTTATTCGGCCGTACCAAAGACGAGCAGTACTTC.